This T cell receptor beta chain came from a study of cytomegalovirus exposure and HLA in healthy donors. Nominally healthy donors provided the samples, though records likely missed some immune exposures. Amplification used 60 Vbeta primers and 13 Jbeta primers. The repertoire was sequenced with immunoSEQ multiplex PCR; TCRdb's copy has only in-frame clones and lacks some. Of about 170,000 clones listed, 75% to 90% are singletons. The CDR3 sequence is 14 residues long. Germline V gives CDR1 SGHRS, CDR2 YFSETQ. V was clipped by 0 bases and J by 4 bases, with 10 bases between them. This clonotype was sampled from a male donor in good health and CMV-seronegative. The chain employs TRBV5-1 and TRBJ1-1, with D maybe TRBD1 (5 bases). The material sequenced was PBMCs. CDR3 amino acids: CASSLDRTFTEAFF. CDR3 nucleotide sequence: TGCGCCAGCAGCTTGGACAGGACATTCACTGAAGCTTTCTTT.